The subject of this entry is one T cell receptor beta chain. Its specificity is unknown. This table comes from immunoSEQ multiplex PCR, and its TCRdb copy is limited to in-frame clones, with some not included. Of roughly 120,000 clones in the sample, about nine tenths were seen once. These data come from a study of cytomegalovirus exposure and HLA in healthy donors. General observations from the study: High sensitivity and specificity were reportedly achieved when the classifier diagnosed cytomegalovirus status.

Germline CDR1 is SNHLY and CDR2 is FYNNEI. The length of the CDR3 is 11 residues. Trimming took 4 bases from V and 4 from J, leaving 5 bases between them. The sample consisted of PBMCs. The sequence came from a man younger than 35 in good health and CMV-seronegative. V and J are TRBV2 and TRBJ2-7; no clear D gene. The CDR3 region is CASSVGYEQYF. In DNA form, the CDR3 reads TGTGCCAGCAGTGTCGGGTACGAGCAGTACTTC. The entire variable domain, with the rest obtained from reference TRBV2 and TRBJ2-7, is as follows: EPEVTQTPSHQVTQMGQEVILRCVPISNHLYFYWYRQILGQKVEFLVSFYNNEISEKSEIFDDQFSVERPDGSNFTLKIRSTKLEDSAMYFCASSVGYEQYFGPGTRLTVT.